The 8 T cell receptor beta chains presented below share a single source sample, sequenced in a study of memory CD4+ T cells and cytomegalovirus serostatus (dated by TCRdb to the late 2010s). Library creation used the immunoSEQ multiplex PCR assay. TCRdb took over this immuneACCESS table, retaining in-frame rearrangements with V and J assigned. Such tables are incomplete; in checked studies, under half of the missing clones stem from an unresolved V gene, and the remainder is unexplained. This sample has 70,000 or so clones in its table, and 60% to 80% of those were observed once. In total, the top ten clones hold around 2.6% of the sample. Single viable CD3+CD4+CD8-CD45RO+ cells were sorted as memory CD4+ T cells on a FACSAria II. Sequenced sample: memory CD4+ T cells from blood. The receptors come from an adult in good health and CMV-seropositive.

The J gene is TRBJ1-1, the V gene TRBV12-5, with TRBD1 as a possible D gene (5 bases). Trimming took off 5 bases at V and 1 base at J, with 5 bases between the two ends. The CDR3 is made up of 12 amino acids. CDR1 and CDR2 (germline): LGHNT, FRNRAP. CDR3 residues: CASGTGNTEAFF. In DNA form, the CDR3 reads TGTGCTAGTGGTACAGGGAACACTGAAGCTTTCTTT.

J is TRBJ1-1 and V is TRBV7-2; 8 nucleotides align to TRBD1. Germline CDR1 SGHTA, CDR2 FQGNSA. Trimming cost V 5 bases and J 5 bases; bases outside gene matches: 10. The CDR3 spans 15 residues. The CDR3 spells CASSPDRGGGTEAFF. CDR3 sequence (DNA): TGTGCCAGCAGCCCCGACAGGGGCGGTGGGACTGAAGCTTTCTTT.

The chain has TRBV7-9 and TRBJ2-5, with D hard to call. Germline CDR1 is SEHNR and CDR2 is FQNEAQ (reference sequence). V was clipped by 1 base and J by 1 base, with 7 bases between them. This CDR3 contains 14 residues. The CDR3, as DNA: TGTGCCAGCAGCTTAGTTCCGGGCCAAGAGACCCAGTACTTC. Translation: CASSLVPGQETQYF.

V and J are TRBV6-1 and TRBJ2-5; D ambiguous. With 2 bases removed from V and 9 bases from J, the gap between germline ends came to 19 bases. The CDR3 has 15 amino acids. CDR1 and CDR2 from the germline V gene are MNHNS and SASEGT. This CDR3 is CASSEQERPLMAQYF. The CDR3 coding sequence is TGTGCCAGCAGTGAACAAGAAAGACCCCTCATGGCCCAGTACTTC.

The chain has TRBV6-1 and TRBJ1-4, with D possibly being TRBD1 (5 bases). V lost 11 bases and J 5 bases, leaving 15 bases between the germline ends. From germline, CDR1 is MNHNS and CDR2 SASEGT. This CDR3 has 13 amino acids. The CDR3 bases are TGTGCCGCGAACACGGGGGGGAATGAAAAACTGTTTTTT. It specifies CAANTGGNEKLFF.

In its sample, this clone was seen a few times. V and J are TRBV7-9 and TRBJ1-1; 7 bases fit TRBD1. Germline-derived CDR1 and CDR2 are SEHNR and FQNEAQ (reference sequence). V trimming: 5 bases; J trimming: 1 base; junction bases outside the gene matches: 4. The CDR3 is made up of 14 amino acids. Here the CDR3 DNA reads TGTGCCAGCAGCGAGCAGGGGGGGAACACTGAAGCTTTCTTT. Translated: CASSEQGGNTEAFF.

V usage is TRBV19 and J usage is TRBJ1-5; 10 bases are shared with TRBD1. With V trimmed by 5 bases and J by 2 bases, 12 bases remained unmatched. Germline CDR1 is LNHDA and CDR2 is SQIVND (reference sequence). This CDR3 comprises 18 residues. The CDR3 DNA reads TGTGCCAGTAGTTCCCCGCGACAGGGGGCTACCCGCAATCAGCCCCAGCATTTT. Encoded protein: CASSSPRQGATRNQPQHF.

The CDR3 bases are TGTGCCAGCAGTTTATTCTCCGGGACAGGGGGCGGACAGCCCCAGCATTTT. As protein: CASSLFSGTGGGQPQHF. The chain recombines TRBV27 with TRBJ1-5; TRBD1 aligns across 12 bases. Germline trimming cut 1 base from V and 7 bases from J; bases unmatched to any gene: 8. Germline assignment: CDR1 MNHEY and CDR2 SMNVEV (reference sequence). The CDR3 has 17 residues.